The rows below give T cell receptor beta chains drawn from one sample of a study of cytotoxic CD8 clonotypes in ibrutinib-treated CLL. Sequencing used immunoSEQ multiplex PCR; TCRdb keeps in-frame clones, though not all of them. The sample holds 20,000 to 30,000 clones, more than 65% seen once. Here the sequenced sample was PBMCs, taken after 12 months of ibrutinib treatment. The origin of the receptors is a human donor with chronic lymphocytic leukemia. The CDR3 runs from the conserved cysteine through the conserved F or W. The D gene is left open where the match is weak. Size values are once, few and many counts, or a class for expanded clones, and some rows have none.

d_call | j_call | v_call | clone_size | cdr3_aa | cdr3_nt
TRBD2 | TRBJ2-5 | TRBV28 | once | CASSLPKATSGGAKTQYF | TGTGCCAGCAGTTTACCAAAAGCGACTAGCGGGGGGGCTAAGACCCAGTACTTC
NA | TRBJ1-1 | TRBV30 | NA | CARSVGQLNTEAFF | TGTGCCCGGAGTGTAGGGCAGTTGAACACTGAAGCTTTCTTT
NA | TRBJ1-5 | TRBV18 | NA | CASSPGAGGNQPQHF | TGTGCCAGCTCCCCCGGGGCAGGGGGCAATCAGCCCCAGCATTTT
NA | TRBJ1-2 | TRBV15 | NA | CATSRGANYGYTF | TGTGCCACCAGCAGGGGGGCGAACTATGGCTACACCTTC
NA | TRBJ2-5 | TRBV29-1 | NA | CSVAVKETQYF | TGCAGCGTTGCGGTGAAAGAGACCCAGTACTTC
NA | TRBJ1-3 | TRBV5-1 | NA | CASSALGGSSGNTIYF | TGCGCCAGCAGCGCGCTTGGGGGTAGCTCTGGAAACACCATATATTTT
NA | TRBJ1-2 | TRBV9 | once | CASSGTYYGYTF | TGTGCCAGCAGCGGGACTTACTATGGCTACACCTTC
TRBD2 | TRBJ2-5 | TRBV7-6 | once | CASSLVLQSGGAKETQYF | TGTGCCAGCAGCTTAGTTTTGCAGAGCGGGGGAGCGAAGGAGACCCAGTACTTC
NA | TRBJ1-5 | TRBV10-1 | NA | CASSVLGPIYQPQHF | TGCGCCAGCAGTGTCTTAGGACCGATATATCAGCCCCAGCATTTT
NA | TRBJ1-5 | TRBV6-6 | NA | CASSYSRQGRNQPQHF | TGTGCCAGCAGTTACTCCCGGCAGGGACGCAATCAGCCCCAGCATTTT
NA | TRBJ1-6 | TRBV10-2 | few | CASSGGGNNSPLHF | TGCGCCAGCAGTGGTGGAGGGAACAATTCACCCCTCCACTTT
NA | TRBJ2-3 | TRBV6-5 | NA | CASSYGPLDTQYF | TGTGCCAGCAGTTACGGTCCCCTAGATACGCAGTATTTT
TRBD1 | TRBJ2-7 | TRBV15 | few | CATAERDRAYEQYF | TGTGCCACCGCTGAACGGGACAGGGCCTACGAGCAGTACTTC
TRBD1 | TRBJ2-7 | TRBV5-1 | NA | CASSPGTGTNEQYF | TGCGCCAGCAGCCCCGGGACAGGGACCAACGAGCAGTACTTC
TRBD2 | TRBJ2-7 | TRBV7-8 | NA | CASSLFGEGSYEQYF | TGTGCCAGCAGCTTATTCGGGGAGGGCTCCTACGAGCAGTACTTC
TRBD1 | TRBJ1-2 | TRBV30 | NA | CAWSRQGSGGYTF | TGTGCCTGGAGTCGACAGGGATCGGGAGGCTACACCTTC
NA | TRBJ1-5 | TRBV2 | NA | CASSELTIGNQPQHF | TGTGCCAGCAGTGAACTGACTATCGGCAATCAGCCCCAGCATTTT
NA | TRBJ1-2 | TRBV7-9 | few | CASSLGPGGPGLF | TGTGCCAGCAGCTTAGGACCGGGGGGGCCCGGTCTCTTC
TRBD2 | TRBJ2-1 | TRBV5-1 | NA | CASSSTGTSGGPFF | TGCGCCAGCAGCTCTACCGGGACTAGCGGGGGGCCATTCTTC
NA | TRBJ2-7 | TRBV4-1 | few | CASSQAGTHYEQYF | TGCGCCAGCAGCCAAGCGGGGACACACTACGAGCAGTACTTC
NA | TRBJ2-7 | TRBV7-3 | NA | CASSLTPGREQYF | TGTGCCAGCAGCTTAACCCCGGGCCGGGAGCAGTACTTC
NA | TRBJ1-1 | TRBV6-4 | NA | CASSYSGGTGNTEAFF | TGTGCCAGCAGTTACTCGGGGGGCACGGGGAACACTGAAGCTTTCTTT
NA | TRBJ1-2 | TRBV15 | NA | CATSGGRGGYTF | TGTGCCACCAGCGGGGGCAGAGGGGGCTACACCTTC
NA | TRBJ1-1 | TRBV9 | NA | CASSASSQGIDTEAFF | TGTGCCAGCAGCGCCTCCTCCCAGGGAATCGACACTGAAGCTTTCTTT
NA | TRBJ2-3 | TRBV10-1 | NA | CASSDRDGTDTQYF | TGCGCCAGCAGTGACAGGGACGGCACAGATACGCAGTATTTT
NA | TRBJ2-1 | TRBV7-7 | NA | CASSLAGSNEQFF | TGTGCTAGCAGCTTGGCGGGCAGCAATGAGCAGTTCTTC
TRBD2 | TRBJ2-2 | TRBV19 | once | CASMEVSGGYLRELFF | TGTGCCAGTATGGAAGTTAGCGGGGGGTATTTGAGGGAGCTGTTTTTT
NA | TRBJ2-1 | TRBV4-3 | NA | CASSQEWGYYSYNEQFF | TGCGCCAGCAGCCAGGAGTGGGGATATTACTCCTACAATGAGCAGTTCTTC
TRBD1 | TRBJ2-3 | TRBV11-3 | NA | CASSLDGTGTDTQYF | TGTGCCAGCAGCTTAGATGGGACAGGCACAGATACGCAGTATTTT
NA | TRBJ1-1 | TRBV7-9 | few | CASSSGRDTEAFF | TGTGCCAGCAGCTCGGGACGGGACACTGAAGCTTTCTTT
NA | TRBJ1-6 | TRBV27 | NA | CASSLRVGANSPLHF | TGTGCCAGCAGTTTACGGGTTGGGGCAAATTCACCCCTCCACTTT
NA | TRBJ2-6 | TRBV2 | NA | CASSATASGANVLTF | TGTGCCAGCAGTGCGACAGCCTCTGGGGCCAACGTCCTGACTTTC